These 15 T cell receptor beta chains were all obtained from the same sample, sequenced in a study of T cells expressing NK-cell markers. No DNA is given; TCRdb re-called the 5' RACE reads and lists each CDR3 protein once. Recorded for this sample: about 110,000 distinct CDR3 sequences. The sequencing input was blood T cells: a sorted CD56 or NKG2C T cell subset, CD4+ or CD8+ T cells, or bulk PBMC T cells (not recorded which). These receptors were collected from a woman aged 18-70 years in good health.

The chain has TRBV7-2 and TRBJ1-4. Germline V gene data show CDR1 as SGHTA and CDR2 as FQGNSA. This CDR3 comprises 12 residues. This chain's CDR3 is CASSSEGEKLFF.

The rearrangement uses TRBV27 and TRBJ2-1; TCRdb lists TRBD1, though no DNA is available to test this call. CDR1 is MNHEY and CDR2 is SMNVEV in the germline V gene (reference sequence). This CDR3 region has 17 residues. The CDR3 reads CASSSFGQVSSYNEQFF.

This chain joins TRBV12-3 or TRBV12-4 and TRBJ1-2; without DNA, the TCRdb call of TRBD1 cannot be checked. CDR3 length: 11 amino acids. This chain's CDR3 is CASRTGLGYTF.

The rearrangement links TRBV12-3 or TRBV12-4 to TRBJ1-5; absent DNA, TCRdb's TRBD1 call cannot be checked. This CDR3 is built from 14 residues. CDR3 in amino acids: CASSSQGVPQPQHF.

The genes are TRBV27 and TRBJ2-5; the TCRdb D gene call, TRBD2, has no DNA to confirm it. The CDR3 spans 13 residues. CDR1 MNHEY and CDR2 SMNVEV come from the germline V gene (reference sequence). CDR3 amino acids: CASSPEVLETQYF.

The J gene is TRBJ2-7, the V gene TRBV7-8; no DNA is available, so the TRBD1 call from TCRdb remains unchecked. CDR3 size: 12 residues. The V gene's germline CDR1 is SGHVS and CDR2 FQNEAQ. The CDR3 protein is CATGTFSYEQYF. Full variable domain (rest looked up from reference TRBV7-8 and TRBJ2-7): GAGVSQSPRYKVAKRGQDVALRCDPISGHVSLFWYQQALGQGPEFLTYFQNEAQLDKSGLPSDRFFAERPEGSVSTLKIQRTQQEDSAVYLCATGTFSYEQYFGPGTRLTVT.

V is TRBV30 and J is TRBJ1-3. CDR1 GTSNPN and CDR2 SVGIG come from the germline V gene (reference sequence). CDR3 length equals 15 residues. CDR3 sequence: CAWSPIGLTGNTIYF. Drawing the rest from reference TRBV30 and TRBJ1-3, the complete variable domain is SQTIHQWPATLVQPVGSPLSLECTVEGTSNPNLYWYRQAAGRGLQLLFYSVGIGQISSEVPQNLSASRPQDRQFILSSKKLLLSDSGFYLCAWSPIGLTGNTIYFGEGSWLTVV.

The rearrangement links TRBV20-1 to TRBJ1-1; TCRdb outputs TRBD1, but without DNA this stays unchecked. The CDR3 spans 17 residues. The germline CDR1 and CDR2 sequences are DFQATT and SNEGSKA (reference sequence). The CDR3 spells CSAKDTEQNRVNTEAFF.

The J gene is TRBJ1-1, the V gene TRBV3-1; the TCRdb D gene call, TRBD1, has no DNA to confirm it. This CDR3 spans 16 amino acids. Germline lookup yields CDR1 LGHDT and CDR2 YNNKEL (reference sequence). The CDR3 region is CASSQGWERMNTEAFF.

The CDR3 region is CASSESRYNEQFF. The rearrangement uses TRBV25-1 and TRBJ2-1. Per germline, CDR1 MGHDK and CDR2 SYGVNS. The CDR3 extends over 13 amino acids.

The gene calls are TRBV30 and TRBJ1-2. Germline V gene lookup returns CDR1 GTSNPN and CDR2 SVGIG (reference sequence). The CDR3 totals 13 residues. The CDR3 here is CAWSAGGLSGYTF.

The J gene is TRBJ2-3, the V gene TRBV6-4. CDR3 length: 13 amino acids. Germline-derived CDR1 and CDR2 are MRHNA and SNTAGT. The chain's CDR3 is CASSDRGTDTQYF.

CDR3 sequence: CASSLDRGWEETQYF. The chain couples TRBV7-6 to TRBJ2-5; TCRdb indicates TRBD1, and absent DNA this call remains unverified. Germline V gene sequence: CDR1 SGHVS, CDR2 FNYEAQ. The CDR3 totals 15 residues.

The V and J genes are TRBV4-3 and TRBJ2-1; TCRdb's D call, TRBD1, is unchecked because there is no DNA. Germline V gene lookup returns CDR1 LGHNA and CDR2 YSLEER. This CDR3 contains 15 residues. The chain's CDR3 is CASSQDYPAPNEQFF.

The V call is TRBV2, the J call TRBJ2-7; the D call of TRBD1 rests on TCRdb alone, since no DNA is present to check it. Germline CDR1 reads SNHLY; CDR2 reads FYNNEI. This CDR3 contains 14 residues. The CDR3 region is CASTPGTASYEQYF. Full variable domain (remainder filled in from reference TRBV2 and TRBJ2-7): EPEVTQTPSHQVTQMGQEVILRCVPISNHLYFYWYRQILGQKVEFLVSFYNNEISEKSEIFDDQFSVERPDGSNFTLKIRSTKLEDSAMYFCASTPGTASYEQYFGPGTRLTVT.